Listed below are T cell receptor beta chains from one sample, sequenced in a study of blood T cell repertoires in COVID-19. Repertoires were generated with immunoSEQ multiplex PCR, while TCRdb's copy carries only in-frame clones and drops some. Counted here are tens of thousands of clones, approximately 85% occurring once; the ten biggest clones make up about two fifths. Sequences were obtained from peripheral blood. These receptor sequences come from a man aged 60 to 75 with active or convalescent COVID-19. CDR3s include the opening cysteine and the closing phenylalanine or tryptophan. The order of the fields is V gene, J gene, D gene, CDR3 protein. A D gene is named only where the DNA matches it firmly.

>TRBV10-3|TRBJ1-1|TRBD1
CAISAGPGTGKGRTEAFF
>TRBV11-1|TRBJ1-1|NA
CASSYRTPDMNTEAFF
>TRBV11-2|TRBJ2-4|TRBD1
CASSFLGQGFGIQYF
>TRBV6-2/TRBV6-3|TRBJ1-1|NA
CASSYSHTEAFF
>TRBV10-3|TRBJ1-1|NA
CAISDRGARTRINTEAFF
>TRBV9|TRBJ1-6|NA
CASSVGGWNSPLHF
>TRBV24-1|TRBJ2-3|NA
CATSEGGSLGIDTQYF
>TRBV3-1/TRBV3-2|TRBJ2-4|TRBD2
CASSRGLAGGAKNIQYF
>TRBV2|TRBJ1-1|NA
CASGIDSNTEAFF
>TRBV5-6|TRBJ2-5|TRBD1
CASSWTGVETQYF
>TRBV19|TRBJ2-3|NA
CASSKTGTNIGGQDTQYF
>TRBV19|TRBJ1-4|NA
CASSSNRVSYEKLFF
>TRBV5-1|TRBJ1-2|TRBD1
CASSERDRGDYGYTF
>TRBV5-6|TRBJ1-2|NA
CASSLSGNYGYTF
>TRBV5-1|TRBJ1-2|TRBD1
CASATGNGYGYTF
>TRBV9|TRBJ2-3|TRBD2
CASSTGTSGRTDTQYF
>TRBV29-1|TRBJ2-5|TRBD2
CSVEGLAGGSIQETQYF
>TRBV28|TRBJ2-2|NA
CASSSHAAERNTGELFF
>TRBV28|TRBJ1-5|NA
CASTPPRGGSNQPQHF
>TRBV5-4|TRBJ2-3|NA
CASSSATRGFADTQYF
>TRBV7-9|TRBJ2-5|NA
CASSHQGRTTQETQYF
>TRBV4-1|TRBJ1-1|NA
CASSQGGLGGGTEAFF
>TRBV29-1|TRBJ2-1|TRBD2
CSVSSMTSGIIYEQFF
>TRBV11-2|TRBJ1-4|NA
CASSLLSEKLFF
>TRBV5-1|TRBJ2-5|TRBD2
CASSPTSGQETQYF
>TRBV7-8|TRBJ2-3|NA
CASSPKGRSSTDTQYF